The 32 T cell receptor beta chains reported below all come from one sample, sequenced in a study of cytomegalovirus exposure and HLA in healthy donors. In the PCR, 60 Vbeta and 13 Jbeta primers were used. Clones were read by immunoSEQ multiplex PCR, and TCRdb kept only the in-frame ones, dropping some. The table includes about 120,000 clones, around 74% detected once. What was sequenced was PBMCs. The receptors shown here come from a male donor in good health and CMV-seronegative.

V is TRBV5-1 and J is TRBJ1-3; 7 nucleotides align to TRBD1. The CDR3 is made up of 15 amino acids. Trimming removed 3 bases from V and 4 bases from J; junction bases left unmatched: 7. Germline values: CDR1 SGHRS, CDR2 YFSETQ. CDR3 coding DNA: TGCGCCAGCAGCTCCTCCGGACAGGTGGGAAACACCATATATTTT. Protein: CASSSSGQVGNTIYF. Based on the CDR3 plus reference TRBV5-1 and TRBJ1-3, the full variable domain is KAGVTQTPRYLIKTRGQQVTLSCSPISGHRSVSWYQQTPGQGLQFLFEYFSETQRNKGNFPGRFSGRQFSNSRSEMNVSTLELGDSALYLCASSSSGQVGNTIYFGEGSWLTVV.

A remark on this clone: Other DNA sequences in the same sample also yield this CDR3. V is TRBV7-2 and J is TRBJ1-5, with D uncertain. This CDR3 region has 14 residues. The germline V gene has CDR1 SGHTA and CDR2 FQGNSA. Trimming removed 4 bases from V and 0 bases from J, with 7 bases in between. The CDR3 bases are TGTGCCAGCAGCTCCGGACTTAGCAATCAGCCCCAGCATTTT. Its translation is CASSSGLSNQPQHF.

The DNA of the CDR3 is TGTGCCAGTAGCGATCCGCCCCGAGCGGGCTACACCTTC. Amino acid sequence: CASSDPPRAGYTF. The chain recombines TRBV19 with TRBJ1-2; D is unresolved. Trimming removed 6 bases from V and 8 bases from J, with 16 bases in between. Germline lookup yields CDR1 LNHDA and CDR2 SQIVND (reference sequence). The CDR3 length is 13 residues.

Of note for this clone: Other DNA sequences in the sample encode the same CDR3. The CDR3 DNA is TGTGCCAGCAGCTTAGCGGCTAGCGGATCCTACGAGCAGTACTTC. Protein product: CASSLAASGSYEQYF. This rearrangement joins TRBV7-2 to TRBJ2-7; 7 bases fit TRBD2. Germline CDR1 is SGHTA and CDR2 is FQGNSA. The CDR3 loop spans 15 amino acids. With 0 bases clipped from V and 1 base from J, the junction kept 3 bases outside the gene matches.

This chain joins TRBV18 and TRBJ1-3; D gene uncertain. Germline CDR1 reads KGHSH; CDR2 reads LQKENI. The CDR3 contains 15 residues. Trimming cost V 3 bases and J 0 bases, with 9 bases left between them. CDR3 DNA: TGTGCCAGCTCACCCTATGATAACTCTGGAAACACCATATATTTT. Translated, it gives CASSPYDNSGNTIYF. The full variable domain, its missing parts supplied by reference TRBV18 and TRBJ1-3, is NAGVMQNPRHLVRRRGQEARLRCSPMKGHSHVYWYRQLPEEGLKFMVYLQKENIIDESGMPKERFSAEFPKEGPSILRIQQVVRGDSAAYFCASSPYDNSGNTIYFGEGSWLTVV.

The rearrangement uses TRBV9 and TRBJ2-3, with D perhaps matching TRBD1 (6 bases). Deletions cut 0 bases from V and 4 bases from J, with 12 bases between. CDR3 length: 15 residues. CDR1 is SGDLS and CDR2 is YYNGEE in the germline V gene. The CDR3 loop is CASSVAGTGPDTQYF. In DNA form, the CDR3 reads TGTGCCAGCAGCGTAGCGGGAACAGGGCCAGATACGCAGTATTTT.

This clone was detected only once. This chain links TRBV15 with TRBJ2-2; D remains unclear. Germline CDR1 is LNHNV and CDR2 is YYDKDF (reference sequence). V shed 1 base and J shed 3 bases, with 9 bases lying between them. The CDR3 sequence is 15 residues long. In DNA, the CDR3 is TGTGCCACCAGCAGAGCGTCAGAATACACCGGGGAGCTGTTTTTT. This encodes CATSRASEYTGELFF. Using reference TRBV15 and TRBJ2-2 for the parts outside the CDR3, the full variable domain is DAMVIQNPRYQVTQFGKPVTLSCSQTLNHNVMYWYQQKSSQAPKLLFHYYDKDFNNEADTPDNFQSRRPNTSFCFLDIRSPGLGDTAMYLCATSRASEYTGELFFGEGSRLTVL.

The chain links TRBV4-1 to TRBJ2-7, with 11 bases fitting TRBD2. The CDR3 sequence is 17 residues long. The V segment lost 2 bases and the J segment 2 bases; nucleotides outside the gene matches: 8. CDR1 and CDR2 (germline): MGHRA, YSYEKL. Here the CDR3 DNA reads TGCGCCAGCAGCCAATCCGGGACTAGCGGAGCGACCTACGAGCAGTACTTC. It specifies CASSQSGTSGATYEQYF.

The table lists this clone with a few counts. V gene TRBV19 combines with J gene TRBJ2-1; D remains unclear. Trimming pared 4 bases from V and 8 bases from J, leaving 6 bases between. The CDR3 has 11 residues. Per the germline V gene, CDR1 is LNHDA and CDR2 is SQIVND (reference sequence). CDR3 in amino acids: CASSTGYEQFF. The CDR3, as DNA: TGTGCCAGTAGTACCGGTTATGAGCAGTTCTTC.

The rearrangement joins TRBV14 to TRBJ2-5; D is uncertain. V lost 2 bases, J lost 7 bases, and 5 bases lay in between. This CDR3 spans 11 amino acids. CDR1 is SGHDN and CDR2 is FVKESK in the germline V gene. CDR3 residues: CASSQSGTQYF. The CDR3 DNA sequence: TGTGCCAGCAGCCAATCAGGGACCCAGTACTTC.

This sequence joins TRBV6-1 and TRBJ2-1; D not certain. The CDR3 has 16 residues. Germline V CDR1 and CDR2: MNHNS, SASEGT. Trimming left V 2 bases short and J 0 bases short, with 11 bases between. The CDR3, as DNA: TGTGCCAGCAGTGAATTTACTATTCGCTCCTACAATGAGCAGTTCTTC. Residues: CASSEFTIRSYNEQFF.

The genes are TRBV5-1 and TRBJ1-1; TRBD1 matches at 10 bases. The length of the CDR3 is 15 residues. Germline V gene data show CDR1 as SGHRS and CDR2 as YFSETQ. V lost 4 bases and J lost 1; bases outside the gene matches: 4. CDR3 coding DNA: TGCGCCAGCAGCCCCAGGACAGGGGGGAACACTGAAGCTTTCTTT. Protein sequence: CASSPRTGGNTEAFF.

The chain has TRBV28 and TRBJ2-1; D perhaps matches TRBD2 (6 bases). This CDR3 comprises 16 residues. In germline, CDR1 is MDHEN, CDR2 SYDVKM. V shed 4 bases and J shed 2 bases, with 15 bases lying between them. CDR3 nucleotide sequence: TGTGCCAGCAGTTCCCCACGGGAGTTCACCTACAATGAGCAGTTCTTC. It codes for CASSSPREFTYNEQFF.

The CDR3 region is CASTRTGDNLKQFF. The CDR3 DNA sequence: TGTGCCAGCACACGGACGGGGGATAACCTTAAACAGTTCTTC. This sequence joins TRBV7-9 and TRBJ2-1; D possibly corresponds to TRBD2 (6 bases). V lost 7 bases and J 13 bases, leaving 23 bases between the germline ends. CDR3 size: 14 residues. CDR1 is SEHNR, CDR2 FQNEAQ, per germline (reference sequence).

This clone was observed a few times. The V call is TRBV11-2, the J call TRBJ2-3; D gene uncertain. The CDR3 is made up of 13 amino acids. The germline V and J ends were trimmed by 5 bases and 4 bases, with 10 bases remaining between them. The germline V gene has CDR1 SGHAT and CDR2 FQNNGV. CDR3 sequence (DNA): TGTGCCAGCAGCCTAAATAGTGCAGATACGCAGTATTTT. Its protein is CASSLNSADTQYF. Complete variable domain (other parts from reference TRBV11-2 and TRBJ2-3): EAGVAQSPRYKIIEKRQSVAFWCNPISGHATLYWYQQILGQGPKLLIQFQNNGVVDDSQLPKDRFSAERLKGVDSTLKIQPAKLEDSAVYLCASSLNSADTQYFGPGTRLTVL.

The V call is TRBV7-9, the J call TRBJ1-2; 7 bases map to TRBD1. J was trimmed by 3 bases and V by 5 bases; bases with no gene match: 3. Germline loops: CDR1 SEHNR, CDR2 FQNEAQ (reference sequence). The CDR3 is made up of 13 amino acids. CDR3 DNA: TGTGCCAGCAGCCTTACAGGGGACTATGGCTACACCTTC. This translates into CASSLTGDYGYTF. Complete variable domain (other parts from reference TRBV7-9 and TRBJ1-2): DTGVSQNPRHKITKRGQNVTFRCDPISEHNRLYWYRQTLGQGPEFLTYFQNEAQLEKSRLLSDRFSAERPKGSFSTLEIQRTEQGDSAMYLCASSLTGDYGYTFGSGTRLTVV.

The V gene is TRBV4-1, the J gene TRBJ1-1; tentatively, D is TRBD1 (5 bases). V lost 4 bases to trimming and J lost 5 bases, with 17 bases between them. Germline V gene data show CDR1 as MGHRA and CDR2 as YSYEKL. The CDR3 is 15 amino acids. The CDR3 nucleotides read TGCGCCAGCAGCCTAACCGAGGGGCGGGAAACTGAAGCTTTCTTT. Protein product: CASSLTEGRETEAFF.

CDR3 region: CASSRLAGVGNEQFF. The CDR3 nucleotides are TGTGCCAGCAGCAGACTAGCGGGAGTTGGAAATGAGCAGTTCTTC. V gene TRBV11-2 combines with J gene TRBJ2-1; 12 bases are a match to TRBD2. Germline V gene data show CDR1 as SGHAT and CDR2 as FQNNGV. This CDR3 region has 15 residues. With 5 bases clipped from V and 7 bases from J, the junction kept 6 bases outside the gene matches. The complete variable domain, with remaining parts taken from reference TRBV11-2 and TRBJ2-1, reads EAGVAQSPRYKIIEKRQSVAFWCNPISGHATLYWYQQILGQGPKLLIQFQNNGVVDDSQLPKDRFSAERLKGVDSTLKIQPAKLEDSAVYLCASSRLAGVGNEQFFGPGTRLTVL.

This chain joins TRBV19 and TRBJ2-1; the D is unclear. Germline CDR1 LNHDA, CDR2 SQIVND (reference sequence). This CDR3 region has 16 residues. The V end was cut by 7 bases, the J end by 5 bases, with 21 bases between. The CDR3 is CASNPSQLLRHNEQFF. CDR3 in DNA: TGTGCCAGTAACCCTTCCCAGCTTCTCAGGCACAATGAGCAGTTCTTC.

The chain recombines TRBV27 with TRBJ2-7; D not certain. CDR1 MNHEY and CDR2 SMNVEV come from the germline V gene (reference sequence). The CDR3 is made up of 13 amino acids. V lost 7 bases and J lost 4, with 14 bases in between. The CDR3 spells CASTPLGHYEQYF. The CDR3 bases are TGTGCCAGCACTCCCCTCGGTCATTACGAGCAGTACTTC.

The genes are TRBV29-1 and TRBJ2-1, with a tentative D call TRBD2 (6 bases). V lost 2 bases and J lost 6, with 17 bases in between. Looked up from germline, CDR1 is SQVTM and CDR2 is ANQGSEA. The CDR3 has 15 residues. The DNA for the CDR3 is TGCAGCGTTGAAAGGCGGGACTCCAACACCAATGAGCAGTTCTTC. This codes for CSVERRDSNTNEQFF.

The genes are TRBV7-8 and TRBJ1-5, with D unresolved. CDR1 and CDR2 from the germline V gene are SGHVS and FQNEAQ. V gave up 1 base and J gave up 7 bases, with 11 bases separating them. The CDR3 covers 14 residues. CDR3 protein: CASSLVRGGQPQHF. CDR3 in DNA: TGTGCCAGCAGCTTAGTCCGGGGAGGCCAGCCCCAGCATTTT.

V gene TRBV29-1 combines with J gene TRBJ2-3; 8 nucleotides agree with TRBD1. Trimming at V came to 3 bases and at J to 9 bases, leaving 8 bases not matched to a gene. The CDR3 totals 13 residues. From germline, CDR1 is SQVTM and CDR2 ANQGSEA. The CDR3 nucleotides are TGCAGCGTTGACCGGACAGGGCAGGACACGCAGTATTTT. Its translation is CSVDRTGQDTQYF.

The CDR3 loop reads CASSEARRSYEQYF. CDR3 DNA sequence: TGTGCCAGCAGTGAAGCGCGCAGGTCCTACGAGCAGTACTTC. The gene calls are TRBV6-1 and TRBJ2-7; D call uncertain. V was cut by 0 bases and J by 1 base, with 7 bases left in between. The length of the CDR3 is 14 residues. Germline assignment: CDR1 MNHNS and CDR2 SASEGT.

This chain uses TRBV28 with TRBJ1-1; TRBD1 aligns across 9 bases. CDR3 size: 15 residues. CDR1 and CDR2 (germline): MDHEN, SYDVKM. The J segment lost 1 base and the V segment lost 3 bases, leaving 3 bases of the junction unmatched. In DNA, the CDR3 is TGTGCCAGCAGTTTGTCGGGACAGGGGAACACTGAAGCTTTCTTT. It encodes CASSLSGQGNTEAFF.

CDR3 sequence (DNA): TGTGCCAGCAGTTACTGGACTAGCGGGACCCCCCACGAGCAGTACTTC. It codes for CASSYWTSGTPHEQYF. This rearrangement joins TRBV6-5 to TRBJ2-7, with 12 bases identical to TRBD2. J gave up 5 bases and V 1 base, and 6 bases lay outside the gene matches. Germline CDR1 MNHEY, CDR2 SVGAGI. CDR3 length: 16 residues.

This chain joins TRBV7-3 and TRBJ2-1, with 16 bases matching TRBD2. Trimming removed 3 bases from V and 13 bases from J; junction bases left unmatched: 6. The CDR3 runs 15 residues. The germline CDR1 and CDR2 sequences are SGHTA and FQGTGA. CDR3 loop: CASSLGTSGGALQFF. DNA for the CDR3: TGTGCCAGCAGCTTGGGGACTAGCGGGGGGGCCTTACAGTTCTTC.

This clone was observed a single time. The chain links TRBV27 to TRBJ2-2, with D tentatively TRBD1 (6 bases). The CDR3 runs to 17 residues. Looked up from germline, CDR1 is MNHEY and CDR2 is SMNVEV (reference sequence). V was cut by 1 base and J by 0 bases, with 12 bases left in between. The CDR3 reads CASSLFGEGANTGELFF. DNA of the CDR3: TGTGCCAGCAGTTTATTCGGTGAGGGGGCGAACACCGGGGAGCTGTTTTTT.

The table lists this clone with a few counts. The chain employs TRBV5-4 and TRBJ1-4; 10 bases match TRBD1. With V trimmed by 4 bases and J by 6 bases, 3 bases remained unmatched. The CDR3 loop spans 14 amino acids. The germline V gene has CDR1 SGHNT and CDR2 YYREEE (reference sequence). CDR3 sequence: CASSRQGADEKLFF. The CDR3 bases are TGTGCCAGCAGCCGACAGGGGGCTGATGAAAAACTGTTTTTT.

The chain is built from TRBV5-1 and TRBJ2-1, with D tentatively TRBD1 (5 bases). Germline assignment: CDR1 SGHRS and CDR2 YFSETQ. V gave up 0 bases and J gave up 9 bases, with 13 bases separating them. The CDR3 contains 14 residues. This CDR3 reads CASSLEAGLAEQFF. Written as DNA, the CDR3 is TGCGCCAGCAGCTTGGAGGCAGGGCTTGCTGAGCAGTTCTTC.

The chain recombines TRBV28 with TRBJ2-7; D is perhaps TRBD2 (5 bases). V was pared by 7 bases and J by 0 bases, with 10 bases between. Germline V gives CDR1 MDHEN, CDR2 SYDVKM. The length of the CDR3 is 13 residues. CDR3 coding DNA: TGTGCCAGCAACCGTGGGAGCTCCTACGAGCAGTACTTC. Amino acids: CASNRGSSYEQYF.

The V and J genes are TRBV7-8 and TRBJ1-2; TRBD1 matches 8 bases. The ends lost 1 base at V and 7 bases at J; junction bases unmatched: 8. The CDR3 has 15 amino acids. Germline CDR1 SGHVS, CDR2 FQNEAQ. CDR3 nucleotides: TGTGCCAGCAGCTTAGAGACCCTGGACAGGGTTGGCTACACCTTC. Its translation is CASSLETLDRVGYTF.